The clone carrying this T cell receptor beta chain was counted many times. This CDR3 has 18 residues. V lost 5 bases, J lost 0 bases, and 5 bases stayed unmatched. Germline V gives CDR1 SEHNR, CDR2 FQNEAQ (reference sequence). Patients underwent thyroid surgery, and none had received any treatment before it. These data come from a study of metastatic and nonmetastatic thyroid tumors. Study background: Repertoires were compared across blood and tumor or nodule tissue from malignant and benign thyroid patients.

TCRdb re-called clones from the PCR reads using MiXCR. The sample lists tens of thousands of clones, around 26% seen once, with roughly 9.1% in the top ten. The J gene is TRBJ2-6, the V gene TRBV7-9; 12 bases are a match to TRBD2. The sample comprised blood. The clonotype comes from a female donor with papillary thyroid cancer or a benign thyroid nodule (not recorded which). Some clones in this sample may be carry-over from other donors' samples. DNA of the CDR3: TGTGCCAGCAGCCGGACTAGCGGGGCACCCTCTGGGGCCAACGTCCTGACTTTC. Its protein product is CASSRTSGAPSGANVLTF.